This TCR beta chain came from a study of blood T cell repertoires in COVID-19. Turning to the study itself: The origin of the acute and convalescent COVID-19 samples was the United States, Italy and Spain. T cells, B-cell-depleted T cells, or PBMCs supplied cDNA or gDNA.

Authors' processing steps: Amplification of reference gene primers provided the estimated nucleated cell counts. Measured with immunoSEQ multiplex PCR; TCRdb has only the in-frame clones, and not every one. That table supplies the V and J calls and clone size; D and trimming were determined from the DNA. This repertoire shows 140,000 to 150,000 clones, 84% found once; its top ten account for 44%. The sequence derives from a human donor in a cohort sampled during active COVID-19. Sequenced sample: peripheral blood.

The CDR3 protein is CASSPDRGGNSPLHF. The CDR3 bases are TGTGCCAGCAGCCCGGACAGGGGAGGAAATTCACCCCTCCACTTT. The chain links TRBV7-9 to TRBJ1-6; 9 bases are shared with TRBD1. V lost 5 bases and J lost 7; bases outside the gene matches: 6. The germline V gene has CDR1 SEHNR and CDR2 FQNEAQ (reference sequence). The CDR3 loop spans 15 amino acids.